The 29 T cell receptor beta chains reported below all come from one sample, sequenced in a study of blood T cell repertoires in COVID-19. Assay: immunoSEQ multiplex PCR; the TCRdb copy retains only in-frame clones and omits some. This table has 210,000 or so clones, roughly 80% appearing once. Sequencing was done on a sample of peripheral blood. All receptors derive from a woman of 80 years or more with acute or convalescent COVID-19.

This clone was detected a few times. The V and J genes are TRBV6-2 or TRBV6-3 and TRBJ1-1; the D gene is possibly TRBD1 (5 bases). Germline V gene data show CDR1 as MNHEY and CDR2 as SVGEGT. Trimming removed 4 bases at V and 1 base at J, with 13 bases between. There are 15 residues in the CDR3. In DNA form, the CDR3 reads TGTGCCAGCAGTTTGGAGGGGAGGGGGAACACTGAAGCTTTCTTT. This codes for CASSLEGRGNTEAFF.

This sequence joins TRBV28 and TRBJ2-7, with 12 bases matching TRBD1. Germline V lookup: CDR1 MDHEN, CDR2 SYDVKM. The CDR3 totals 15 residues. With 7 bases clipped from V and 6 bases from J, the junction kept 10 bases outside the gene matches. The CDR3 DNA reads as TGTGCCAGCACCCCACCCGGGACAGGGGGCGGCGAGCAGTACTTC. Translating gives CASTPPGTGGGEQYF.

J is TRBJ2-5 and V is TRBV6-5, with 11 bases matching TRBD2. The CDR3 is 16 amino acids. V lost 4 bases to trimming and J lost 5 bases; unmatched junction nucleotides: 9. Per the germline V gene, CDR1 is MNHEY and CDR2 is SVGAGI. CDR3 sequence: CASSSPPGLAAETQYF. Written as DNA, the CDR3 is TGTGCCAGCAGTTCCCCTCCGGGACTAGCGGCCGAGACCCAGTACTTC.

This clone was seen just once. V and J are TRBV2 and TRBJ1-2; TRBD1 aligns across 10 bases. The V gene's germline CDR1 is SNHLY and CDR2 FYNNEI. The J segment lost 8 bases and the V segment lost 5 bases, leaving 2 bases of the junction unmatched. This CDR3 spans 12 amino acids. DNA of the CDR3: TGTGCCAGCAGTTTGGACAGGGGGGGCTACACCTTC. Translation: CASSLDRGGYTF.

The chain couples TRBV27 to TRBJ1-5; D might be TRBD1 (5 bases). Germline CDR1 is MNHEY and CDR2 is SMNVEV (reference sequence). The CDR3 is 15 residues long. V gave up 6 bases and J gave up 2 bases, with 14 bases separating them. CDR3: CASSPLGRGNQPQHF. CDR3 coding DNA: TGTGCCAGCAGCCCACTGGGCAGGGGCAATCAGCCCCAGCATTTT.

The V call is TRBV6-4, the J call TRBJ1-4, with D perhaps matching TRBD1 (6 bases). The CDR3 has 17 residues. The germline V gene has CDR1 MRHNA and CDR2 SNTAGT. V dropped 0 bases and J dropped 2 bases, with 13 bases sitting between them. CDR3 protein: CASSDSGPGATNEKLFF. In DNA, the CDR3 is TGTGCCAGCAGTGACTCGGGACCAGGGGCGACTAATGAAAAACTGTTTTTT.

In its sample, this clone was seen a few times. CDR3 bases: TGTGCCAGTAGACCGGACAGGTCCTCTGGAAACACCATATATTTT. Encoded protein: CASRPDRSSGNTIYF. This chain joins TRBV19 and TRBJ1-3; 7 bases map to TRBD1. The CDR3 loop spans 15 amino acids. CDR1 LNHDA and CDR2 SQIVND come from the germline V gene (reference sequence). The V gene end was trimmed by 6 bases and the J gene end by 0 bases; junction bases not matched to a gene: 5. The entire variable domain, with the rest obtained from reference TRBV19 and TRBJ1-3, is as follows: DGGITQSPKYLFRKEGQNVTLSCEQNLNHDAMYWYRQDPGQGLRLIYYSQIVNDFQKGDIAEGYSVSREKKESFPLTVTSAQKNPTAFYLCASRPDRSSGNTIYFGEGSWLTVV.

The chain recombines TRBV18 with TRBJ2-7; 9 nucleotides match TRBD2. This CDR3 comprises 15 residues. The V gene's germline CDR1 is KGHSH and CDR2 LQKENI. The V and J ends lost 0 bases and 8 bases, in that order; junction bases with no gene match: 8. The CDR3 coding sequence is TGTGCCAGCTCACCACCCGCTAGCGGGAAACTTAAGCAGTACTTC. Translation gives CASSPPASGKLKQYF.

This clone was detected once. This chain joins TRBV29-1 and TRBJ2-2; maybe TRBD2 (5 bases). The CDR3 is 15 residues long. Germline V gives CDR1 SQVTM, CDR2 ANQGSEA. V lost 2 bases, J lost 3 bases, and 13 bases lay in between. The CDR3, as DNA: TGCAGCGTTGAAAAACCCCCGGGGTACACCGGGGAGCTGTTTTTT. Its translation: CSVEKPPGYTGELFF.

This rearrangement joins TRBV7-9 to TRBJ2-1; 7 positions match TRBD2. With V trimmed by 2 bases and J by 3 bases, 1 base remained unmatched. The CDR3 is 14 residues long. CDR1 and CDR2 from the germline V gene are SEHNR and FQNEAQ (reference sequence). The CDR3 spells CASSLREDYNEQFF. In DNA form, the CDR3 reads TGTGCCAGCAGCTTACGGGAGGACTACAATGAGCAGTTCTTC. The variable domain in full, with the rest retrieved from reference TRBV7-9 and TRBJ2-1, is DTGVSQNPRHKITKRGQNVTFRCDPISEHNRLYWYRQTLGQGPEFLTYFQNEAQLEKSRLLSDRFSAERPKGSFSTLEIQRTEQGDSAMYLCASSLREDYNEQFFGPGTRLTVL.

The chain uses TRBV9 and TRBJ2-2, with 11 bases identical to TRBD2. The CDR3 has 15 amino acids. With 4 bases clipped from V and 4 bases from J, the junction kept 3 bases outside the gene matches. The germline CDR1 and CDR2 sequences are SGDLS and YYNGEE. The CDR3 DNA follows: TGTGCCAGCAGCTTTAGCGGGGGGGCCACCGGGGAGCTGTTTTTT. Its protein is CASSFSGGATGELFF.

This clone was seen only once. V usage is TRBV19 and J usage is TRBJ1-1; 8 bases agree with TRBD1. CDR3 size: 15 residues. Germline assignment: CDR1 LNHDA and CDR2 SQIVND (reference sequence). V lost 6 bases, J lost 0 bases, and 6 bases stayed unmatched. CDR3 region: CASRGDRWMNTEAFF. The DNA for the CDR3 is TGTGCCAGTAGGGGGGACAGGTGGATGAACACTGAAGCTTTCTTT. The full variable domain, its missing parts supplied by reference TRBV19 and TRBJ1-1, is DGGITQSPKYLFRKEGQNVTLSCEQNLNHDAMYWYRQDPGQGLRLIYYSQIVNDFQKGDIAEGYSVSREKKESFPLTVTSAQKNPTAFYLCASRGDRWMNTEAFFGQGTRLTVV.

This clone was seen more than once but under ten times. The genes are TRBV12-2 and TRBJ1-3; the table's TRBD1 call for D was not verified on the DNA. TRBV12-2 is recorded as a pseudogene. This CDR3 spans 17 amino acids. CDR3 DNA sequence: TGTGCAAGTCGCTTCAGGGCAGCAGAATACTCTGGAAACACCATATATTTT. It yields the protein CASRFRAAEYSGNTIYF.

J is TRBJ1-2 and V is TRBV12-5; TRBD1 might be the D (6 bases). CDR1 is LGHNT and CDR2 is FRNRAP in the germline V gene. This CDR3 region has 14 residues. V lost 5 bases to trimming and J lost 8 bases, with 18 bases between them. CDR3 DNA sequence: TGTGCTAGTGGTCGTTACATTCCCCAGGGGGGCTACACCTTC. The encoded protein is CASGRYIPQGGYTF.

This chain connects TRBV1 to TRBJ2-3; the table's D gene call, TRBD2, was not cross checked with the DNA. TRBV1 is recorded as a pseudogene. CDR3 length: 17 amino acids. CDR3: CTSSQYKRPRKTDTQYF. CDR3 in DNA: TGCACCAGCAGCCAATATAAGAGGCCCCGTAAAACAGATACGCAGTATTTT.

V gene TRBV15 combines with J gene TRBJ2-7, with a tentative D call TRBD1 (6 bases). Trimming took 3 bases from V and 2 from J, leaving 8 bases between them. Germline lookup yields CDR1 LNHNV and CDR2 YYDKDF (reference sequence). CDR3 length equals 13 residues. The CDR3 reads CATSRDRTYEQYF. The CDR3 coding sequence is TGTGCCACCAGCAGGGACAGAACCTACGAGCAGTACTTC.

The chain links TRBV2 to TRBJ1-2, with D tentatively TRBD1 (6 bases). Germline V gene lookup returns CDR1 SNHLY and CDR2 FYNNEI. The CDR3 consists of 13 residues. Trimming removed 6 bases at V and 4 bases at J, with 12 bases between. The CDR3 spells CASRQGPGYGYTF. The CDR3 region has the DNA TGTGCCAGCAGGCAGGGGCCTGGCTATGGCTACACCTTC.

The V and J genes are TRBV6-4 and TRBJ1-5; D not resolved. This CDR3 has 13 amino acids. V gave up 8 bases and J gave up 2 bases, with 10 bases separating them. CDR1 is MRHNA and CDR2 is SNTAGT in the germline V gene. CDR3 amino acids: CASSPEGNQPQHF. DNA of the CDR3: TGTGCCAGCTCCCCAGAGGGCAATCAGCCCCAGCATTTT.

The rearrangement joins TRBV27 to TRBJ2-3; D might be TRBD1 (7 bases). V lost 6 bases and J lost 8, with 15 bases in between. This CDR3 comprises 13 residues. Germline V gives CDR1 MNHEY, CDR2 SMNVEV (reference sequence). CDR3 DNA: TGTGCCAGCAGCTCTACCCAGGGGGGTACGCAGTATTTT. Translation gives CASSSTQGGTQYF.

The chain combines TRBV5-6 with TRBJ1-6; the match to TRBD1 covers 8 bases. The CDR3 is made up of 16 amino acids. The germline V gene encodes CDR1 SGHDT and CDR2 YYEEEE. Trimming at V came to 4 bases and at J to 11 bases, leaving 14 bases not matched to a gene. The CDR3 spells CASSPPYRQGRTPLHF. The DNA for the CDR3 is TGTGCCAGCAGCCCCCCCTACCGACAGGGGAGGACACCCCTCCACTTT.

J is TRBJ2-3 and V is TRBV27, with TRBD2 matching over 15 bases. J lost 0 bases, V lost 7 bases, and 2 bases had no gene match. CDR1 is MNHEY, CDR2 SMNVEV, per germline (reference sequence). The CDR3 covers 16 residues. CDR3 nucleotide sequence: TGTGCCAGCACGGGACTAGCGGGAGGAAGCACAGATACGCAGTATTTT. Translation gives CASTGLAGGSTDTQYF.

The chain is built from TRBV7-8 and TRBJ2-5; TRBD1 agrees at 8 bases. The CDR3 has 14 residues. Germline V gene lookup returns CDR1 SGHVS and CDR2 FQNEAQ. The V and J ends lost 5 bases and 4 bases, in that order; junction bases with no gene match: 6. CDR3 sequence: CASSRDRLRETQYF. The CDR3 DNA reads as TGTGCCAGCAGCCGGGACAGGCTCCGAGAGACCCAGTACTTC.

The gene calls are TRBV27 and TRBJ1-2; D remains ambiguous. From germline, CDR1 is MNHEY and CDR2 SMNVEV (reference sequence). The CDR3 is 14 residues long. Trimming removed 2 bases from V and 2 bases from J, with 9 bases in between. CDR3 residues: CASSLLAGNYGYTF. The DNA for the CDR3 is TGTGCCAGCAGTTTACTGGCAGGAAACTATGGCTACACCTTC.

In DNA, the CDR3 is TGTGCCAGCAGTGAAGGGTTTGGGAGGGCTAGCTCCTACAATGAGCAGTTCTTC. Its translation: CASSEGFGRASSYNEQFF. V gene TRBV2 combines with J gene TRBJ2-1; 7 bases line up with TRBD2. Germline CDR1 SNHLY, CDR2 FYNNEI. Trimming took 1 base from V and 0 from J; bases not matched to a gene: 9. This CDR3 is built from 18 residues.

This chain uses TRBV4-2 with TRBJ2-2; D is unresolved. In germline, CDR1 is LGHNA, CDR2 YNFKEQ. V was shortened by 0 bases and J by 5 bases, with 13 bases between the two germline ends. This CDR3 region has 16 residues. The CDR3 is CASSQDPSPRTGELFF. CDR3 sequence (DNA): TGTGCCAGCAGCCAAGATCCCAGTCCGCGGACCGGGGAGCTGTTTTTT.

The chain is built from TRBV19 and TRBJ1-1, with D hard to call. The CDR3 totals 14 residues. V lost 3 bases and J 1 base, leaving 9 bases between the germline ends. The germline V gene has CDR1 LNHDA and CDR2 SQIVND (reference sequence). CDR3 loop: CASSIGHSNTEAFF. CDR3 DNA: TGTGCCAGTAGTATTGGGCACTCGAACACTGAAGCTTTCTTT.

The CDR3 loop is CASSLQGGATEAFF. The CDR3 DNA is TGCGCCAGCAGTCTACAGGGTGGGGCCACTGAAGCTTTCTTT. The genes are TRBV10-1 and TRBJ1-1; the D gene is possibly TRBD1 (6 bases). Germline CDR1 is WNHNN and CDR2 is SYGVQD (reference sequence). Trimming cost V 5 bases and J 4 bases, with 14 bases left between them. This CDR3 spans 14 amino acids.

V gene TRBV2 combines with J gene TRBJ1-2; D is unresolved. This CDR3 comprises 13 residues. Germline V gene lookup returns CDR1 SNHLY and CDR2 FYNNEI. V was cut by 3 bases and J by 6 bases, with 11 bases left in between. The CDR3 sequence: CASSEASIDGYTF. CDR3 bases: TGTGCCAGCAGTGAGGCATCCATCGATGGCTACACCTTC.

This clone was picked up one time. The chain combines TRBV6-5 with TRBJ2-7; TRBD2 matches 7 bases. After removal of 8 bases from V and 2 bases from J, the junction contained 6 bases not matched to a gene. Germline V lookup: CDR1 MNHEY, CDR2 SVGAGI. The CDR3 consists of 13 residues. The CDR3 sequence is CASLEAGTYEQYF. The CDR3 DNA sequence: TGTGCCAGCCTAGAAGCGGGGACCTACGAGCAGTACTTC.